This T cell receptor (beta chain) comes out of a study of cytomegalovirus exposure and HLA in healthy donors (dated by TCRdb to about 2017). In terms of the full investigation: In an earlier analysis of some 550 of the donors, 250 to 300 Gb of sequence data and some 100 million unique TCR beta sequences from approximately 180 million T cells were reported. Approximately 310 gigabases of sequencing data and 70 million to 100 million unique TCR sequences were included in an early release covering 550 to 800 HLA-typed donors. Of the 300 to 500 genotyped donors, less than 85% were placed in the genetic ancestry cluster associated with self-reported Caucasian donors. The study was designed to test whether signatures of past pathogen exposure could be identified by cataloging public T cell receptors. The study profiled the T cell repertoires of under 850 subjects by immunosequencing and related them to cytomegalovirus serostatus. Besides the first cohort of 550 to 750 subjects, a separate validation cohort made up of 120 different subjects was used. The study combined high-throughput TCR immunosequencing, statistical association of individual TCRs with disease status, and machine learning to predict cytomegalovirus infection status. To study patterns of TCR occurrence, a later analysis re-analyzed previously published TCR beta repertoires from 666 donors and added high-resolution HLA genotyping. In the later analysis, no new phenotypic data were used to find candidate immune exposures; instead, reliance was placed on TCR beta sequences and their occurrence across donors. In an earlier analysis of about 590 of the donors, high-throughput TCR beta sequencing was used to judge whether each TCR beta V gene segment behaved as functional or pseudogenic. Alongside the repertoire data, information on donor age, sex, ethnicity and CMV serostatus was compiled. In a later genetic analysis, genome-wide SNP genotypes for about 65% of the roughly 670 donors were used, and that subset was treated as a discovery cohort. All discovery cohort repertoires had been generated on a single sequencing platform. HLA typing covered class I and class II loci at four-digit resolution. Typing coverage differed by locus: A, B, C, DRB1 and DQB1 were typed in about 629-640 donors, DQA1 in approximately 520, DPA1 in some 600, and DPB1 in 400 to 490. Because of strong linkage in the cohort, 4 to 6 DR-DQ haplotypes were treated as single units for association and clustering. Among some 410 genotyped donors of the cohort, an average of around 250,000 unique TCR beta nucleotide sequences was sequenced per donor, of which roughly 17% were non-productive.

The cohort was made up of approximately 670 healthy bone marrow donors. Cohort members were all nominally healthy when sampled, although unrecorded immune exposures were likely present. The donor tested CMV seropositive, placing the donor among the 289 seropositive members of the cohort. Each donor provided a peripheral blood sample, and peripheral blood mononuclear cells were used for TCR beta sequencing. The Qiagen DNeasy Blood Extraction Kit was used to extract genomic DNA from the blood cell samples. Library generation was performed with the immunoSEQ multiplex PCR assay. For the multiplex PCR, a mixture combining 60 forward primers for TCR Vbeta segments and 13 reverse primers for TCR Jbeta segments was used. The CDR3 region of rearranged TCR beta genes was amplified from genomic DNA by a multiplex PCR assay. The amplified TCR beta libraries were sequenced on the Illumina HiSeq System as 87-base-pair reads. The published analysis was carried out like this. A later analysis tallied 75 million to 85 million unique TCR beta chains across the 700 or so repertoires, and some 10 million of those chains were shared by two or more donors. Raw reads were error-corrected and collapsed into unique sequences by a nearest-neighbor algorithm in which closely related sequences were merged to remove PCR and sequencing errors. CDR3 sequences were aligned to IMGT reference sequences to assign V, D and J gene segments. For a sequence to be retained, a match of at least six nucleotides was required to both a V gene segment and a J gene segment. Rearrangements were called productive when the CDR3 lacked stop codons and stayed in frame with V and J; all others were non-productive. CDR3 was defined according to IMGT convention as the region running from the second conserved V-encoded cysteine to the conserved J-encoded phenylalanine. The earlier analysis of 587 of the donors excluded any sequence lacking an unambiguous match to a single V gene segment. An earlier analysis of some 500 of the donors classified V segments as functional when productive rearrangements were above 56.7% and as segregating when the standard deviation between donors was above 5%. A statistical classification framework was developed to diagnose cytomegalovirus status using the catalog of TCR beta chain sequences. A later analysis assigned V and J genes by comparing TCR nucleotide sequences with IMGT/GENE-DB human TR gene sequences. The TCRdist pipeline was used in a later analysis to assign CDR3 sequences and most-parsimonious VDJ recombination scenarios. In a later analysis, each TCR beta chain was defined by its CDR3 amino acid sequence together with its V-gene family, and reads lacking a unique V-gene family were excluded. In a later analysis, a few hundred highly shared, low-generation-probability nucleotide sequences were removed to address suspected cross-contamination and a sequencing artifact. In a later analysis, a clonal expansion index for each public chain was calculated from normalized within-repertoire ranks of inferred template counts. In a later analysis, generation probabilities were computed using a VDJ recombination model fitted to out-of-frame rearrangements, and the results were checked against IGoR. In a later analysis, TCR-TCR, TCR-HLA and TCR-CMV co-occurrence was scored with hypergeometric tests, and a repertoire-size bias correction was applied to TCR pairs. False discovery rates were estimated in a later analysis by permuting HLA or CMV assignments 20 times. In a later analysis, co-occurring TCRs were grouped with DBSCAN, and TCRdist sequence similarity was added when clustering was performed within HLA-allele-positive subsets. Repertoires with fewer than 30,000 or more than 120,000 public chains, plus five repertoires with anomalous nucleotide sharing, were excluded from co-occurrence clustering. TCRdb took this table from immuneACCESS and kept in-frame rearrangements with V and J called. Such tables lack part of the clones; where checked against another copy, unresolved V genes explain under half of the gap, and the rest is unexplained. That table furnishes V, J and clone size, whereas the DNA furnished D and trimming. This sample holds about 120,000 clones; 63% were observed only once. The biggest ten clones account for about a tenth of the sample.

To note about this clone: Its binding antigen is unknown. Base qualities were left out, and no much larger clone turns up one base away.

The research as a whole found: According to a later analysis, TCR association rates differed among HLA loci, with DRB1 alleles showing the most associated TCRs and HLA-C alleles showing the fewest. Some IMGT-functional V segments, including TRBV6-2 and TRBV6-3, could not be told apart with the 87-base-pair reads, so those segments were excluded. Correlated functional status among segregating V segments might reflect linkage disequilibrium, but an unknown experimental factor could not be ruled out. Specific HLA alleles were associated with 15,000 to 20,000 TCR beta sequences at a false discovery rate of 0.05 in a later analysis. For the cohort, immune exposure information was limited to CMV serostatus. The earlier analysis of approximately 540 of the donors excluded about 16 rarely observed V segments, including chromosome 9 orphons, because counts were too low. Only TCR beta chains were sequenced in this cohort, and the absence of alpha or paired-chain data limited detectable features. Most CMV-associated TCR beta chains appeared to be HLA-restricted in a later analysis, and the HLA associations seemed to be driven largely by CMV exposure. In vitro tests confirmed that a few of the cytomegalovirus-associated TCR beta chains recognize cytomegalovirus antigens. A group of highly shared sequence variants was considered likely to be a technical artifact of the sequencing pipeline. V-gene and J-gene trimming of TCR beta chains was associated with a missense DCLRE1C variant in a later genetic analysis, and the association was replicated in an independent cohort. In the study, approximately 160 TCR beta chains were listed as associated with cytomegalovirus. When HLA alleles, especially DR and DQ, strongly co-occurred, attributing TCR associations to individual alleles was difficult. In a later genetic analysis, fewer N-insertions in productive TCRs were reported among donors in an Asian-associated ancestry cluster than the approximately 710-donor mean. Because some donors lacked HLA typing at each locus, the association tests relied only on the typed subset. Presence/absence analyses assumed roughly uniform sequencing depth across donors, an assumption that may not hold. In a later analysis, HLA-associated TCR beta chains were found to be more clonally expanded and to have lower generation probabilities than equally common non-associated chains. A further reported finding was that TCR beta sequences accurately predicted the HLA-A and HLA-B alleles for most subjects in the first cohort. The authors suggested that the approach could potentially be extended to other disease states and immunological phenotypes. Most TCR sequences were observed very rarely across donors, whereas some public TCRs were present in many individuals. In a later analysis, several top co-occurrence clusters were reported to appear linked to parvovirus B19, influenza, CMV and Epstein-Barr virus. In an earlier analysis of 450 to 750 of the donors, most TCR beta V segments appeared in productive rearrangements about 87% or about 30% of the time, broadly matching IMGT annotations. The classifier was reported to diagnose cytomegalovirus status with high specificity and sensitivity in both the original cohort and the validation cohort.

The CDR3 holds 14 amino acids from the cysteine to the phenylalanine. Only the CDR3 DNA stays, 42 bases, in frame from base 1. CDR1 is given as MNHEY and CDR2 as SVGAGI, both from the germline V gene. A distance of 14 bases separates the germline ends of V and J, which lose 6 bases and 6 bases respectively. The sequence was obtained from a man in his forties in good health and CMV-seropositive. Sequencing input: PBMCs. This chain joins TRBV6-5 to TRBJ1-4; the best D guess is TRBD1, with 6 bases matching. The DNA is as follows: TGTGCCAGCAGCCGGACAGAGACTTATGAAAAACTGTTTTTT. Translated, it reads CASSRTETYEKLFF.